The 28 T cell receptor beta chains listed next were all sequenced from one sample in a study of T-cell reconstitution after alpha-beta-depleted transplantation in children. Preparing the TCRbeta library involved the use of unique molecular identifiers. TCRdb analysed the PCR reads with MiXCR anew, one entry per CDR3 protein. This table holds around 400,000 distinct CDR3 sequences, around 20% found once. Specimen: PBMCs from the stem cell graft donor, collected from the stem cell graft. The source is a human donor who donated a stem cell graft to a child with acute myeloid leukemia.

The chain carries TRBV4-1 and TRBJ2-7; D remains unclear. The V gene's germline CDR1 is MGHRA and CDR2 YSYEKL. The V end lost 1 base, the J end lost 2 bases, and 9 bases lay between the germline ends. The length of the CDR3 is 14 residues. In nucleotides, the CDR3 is TGCGCCAGCAGCCAAGGCGGCTCTACCTACGAGCAGTACTTC. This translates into CASSQGGSTYEQYF.

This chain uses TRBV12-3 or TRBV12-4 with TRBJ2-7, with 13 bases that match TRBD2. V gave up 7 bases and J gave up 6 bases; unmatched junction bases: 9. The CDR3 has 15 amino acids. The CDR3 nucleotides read TGTGCCAGCACCTTACTAGCGGGAGGGCCAGGCGAGCAGTACTTC. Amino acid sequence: CASTLLAGGPGEQYF.

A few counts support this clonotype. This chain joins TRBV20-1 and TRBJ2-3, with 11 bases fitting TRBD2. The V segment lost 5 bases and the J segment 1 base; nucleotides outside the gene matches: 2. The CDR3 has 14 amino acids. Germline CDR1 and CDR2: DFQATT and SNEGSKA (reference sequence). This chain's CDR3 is CSALGLAGTDTQYF. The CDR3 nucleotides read TGCAGTGCTCTGGGACTAGCGGGCACAGATACGCAGTATTTT.

The CDR3 spells CASGRDRGAYEQYF. The CDR3 DNA is TGTGCCAGCGGCCGAGACAGGGGTGCCTACGAGCAGTACTTC. The chain carries TRBV6-1 and TRBJ2-7; 8 positions agree with TRBD1. The CDR3 runs 14 residues. Germline CDR1 reads MNHNS; CDR2 reads SASEGT. V shed 8 bases and J 2 bases; nucleotides not matched to a gene: 8.

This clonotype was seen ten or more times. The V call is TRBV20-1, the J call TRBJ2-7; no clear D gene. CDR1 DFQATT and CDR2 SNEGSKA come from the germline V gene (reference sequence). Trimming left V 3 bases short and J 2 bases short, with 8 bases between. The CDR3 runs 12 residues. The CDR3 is CSASRNPYEQYF. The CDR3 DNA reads TGCAGTGCTAGCAGGAATCCCTACGAGCAGTACTTC.

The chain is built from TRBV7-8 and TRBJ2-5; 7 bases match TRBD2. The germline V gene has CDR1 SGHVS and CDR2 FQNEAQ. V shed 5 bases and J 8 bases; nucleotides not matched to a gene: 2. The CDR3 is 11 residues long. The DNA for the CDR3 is TGTGCCAGCAGCCCGGGGGGTACCCAGTACTTC. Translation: CASSPGGTQYF.

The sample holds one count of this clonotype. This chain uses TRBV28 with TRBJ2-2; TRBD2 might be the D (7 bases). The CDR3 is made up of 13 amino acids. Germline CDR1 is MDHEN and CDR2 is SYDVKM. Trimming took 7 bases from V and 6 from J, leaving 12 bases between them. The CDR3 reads CASKQGGAGELFF. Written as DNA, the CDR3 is TGTGCCAGCAAACAGGGAGGGGCCGGGGAGCTGTTTTTT.

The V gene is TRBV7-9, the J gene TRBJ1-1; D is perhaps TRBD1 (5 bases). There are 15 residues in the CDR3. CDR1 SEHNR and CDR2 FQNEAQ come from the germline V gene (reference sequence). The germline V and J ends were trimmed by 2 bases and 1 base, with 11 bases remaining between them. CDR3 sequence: CASSLSGQGNTEAFF. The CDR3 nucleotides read TGTGCCAGCAGCTTATCTGGGCAGGGGAACACTGAAGCTTTCTTT.

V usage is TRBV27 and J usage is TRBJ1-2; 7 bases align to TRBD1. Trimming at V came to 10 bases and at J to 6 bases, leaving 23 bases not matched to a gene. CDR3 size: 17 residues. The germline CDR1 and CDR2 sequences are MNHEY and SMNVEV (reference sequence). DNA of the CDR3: TGTGCCACCCTTCCAACCACAAACAGGGGCGCAAGGGATGGCTACACCTTC. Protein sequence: CATLPTTNRGARDGYTF.

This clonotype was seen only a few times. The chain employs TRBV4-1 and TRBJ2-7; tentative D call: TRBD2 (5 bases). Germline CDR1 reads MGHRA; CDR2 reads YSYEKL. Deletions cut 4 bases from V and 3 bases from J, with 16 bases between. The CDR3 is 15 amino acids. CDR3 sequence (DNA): TGCGCCAGCAGCCCGACGGACTCTAGCCGCTACGAGCAGTACTTC. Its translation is CASSPTDSSRYEQYF.

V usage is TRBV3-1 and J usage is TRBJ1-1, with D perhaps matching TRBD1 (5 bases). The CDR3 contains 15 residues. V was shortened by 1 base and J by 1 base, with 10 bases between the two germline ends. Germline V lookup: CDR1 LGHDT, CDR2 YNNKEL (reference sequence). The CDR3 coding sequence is TGTGCCAGCAGCCAAGGTATCAGGGCGAACACTGAAGCTTTCTTT. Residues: CASSQGIRANTEAFF.

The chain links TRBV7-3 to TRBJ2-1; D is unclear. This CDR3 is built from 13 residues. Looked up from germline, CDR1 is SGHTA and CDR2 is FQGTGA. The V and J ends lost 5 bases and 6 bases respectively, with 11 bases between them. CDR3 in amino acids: CASSLGSSNEQFF. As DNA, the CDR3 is TGTGCCAGCAGCCTCGGATCGTCCAATGAGCAGTTCTTC.

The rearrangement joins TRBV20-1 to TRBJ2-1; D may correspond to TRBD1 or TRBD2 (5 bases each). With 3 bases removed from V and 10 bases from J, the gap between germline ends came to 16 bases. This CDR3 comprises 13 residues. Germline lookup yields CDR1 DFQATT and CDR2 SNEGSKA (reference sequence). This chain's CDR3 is CSASGTPGGEQFF. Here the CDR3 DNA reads TGCAGTGCTAGCGGGACCCCAGGCGGAGAGCAGTTCTTC.

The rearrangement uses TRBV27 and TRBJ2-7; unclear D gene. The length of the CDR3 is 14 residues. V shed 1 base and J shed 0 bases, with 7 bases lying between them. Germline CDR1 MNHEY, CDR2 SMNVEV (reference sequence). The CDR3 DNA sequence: TGTGCCAGCAGTTTATACCGAAGCTCCTACGAGCAGTACTTC. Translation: CASSLYRSSYEQYF.

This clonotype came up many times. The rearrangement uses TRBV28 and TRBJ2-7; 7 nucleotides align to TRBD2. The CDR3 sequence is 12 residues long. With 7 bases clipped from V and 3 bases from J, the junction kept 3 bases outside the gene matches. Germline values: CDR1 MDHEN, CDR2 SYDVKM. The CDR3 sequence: CASTRGDYEQYF. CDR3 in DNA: TGTGCCAGCACCCGGGGGGACTACGAGCAGTACTTC. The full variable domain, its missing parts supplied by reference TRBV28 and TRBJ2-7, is DVKVTQSSRYLVKRTGEKVFLECVQDMDHENMFWYRQDPGLGLRLIYFSYDVKMKEKGDIPEGYSVSREKKERFSLILESASTNQTSMYLCASTRGDYEQYFGPGTRLTVT.

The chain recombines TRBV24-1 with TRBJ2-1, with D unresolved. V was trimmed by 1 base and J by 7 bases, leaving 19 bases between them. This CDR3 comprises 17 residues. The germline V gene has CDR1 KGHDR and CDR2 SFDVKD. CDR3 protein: CATSDFRLGQLGNEQFF. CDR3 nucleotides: TGTGCCACCAGTGATTTCCGGCTAGGCCAACTTGGGAATGAGCAGTTCTTC.

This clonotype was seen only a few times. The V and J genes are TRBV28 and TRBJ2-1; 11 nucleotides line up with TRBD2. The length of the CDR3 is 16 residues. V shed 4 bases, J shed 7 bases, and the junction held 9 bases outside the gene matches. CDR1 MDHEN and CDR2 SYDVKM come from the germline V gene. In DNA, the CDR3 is TGTGCCAGCAGTTCTCGAGGGACTAGCGGTAGGAATGAGCAGTTCTTC. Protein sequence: CASSSRGTSGRNEQFF. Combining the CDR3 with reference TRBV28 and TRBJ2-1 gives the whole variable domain DVKVTQSSRYLVKRTGEKVFLECVQDMDHENMFWYRQDPGLGLRLIYFSYDVKMKEKGDIPEGYSVSREKKERFSLILESASTNQTSMYLCASSSRGTSGRNEQFFGPGTRLTVL.

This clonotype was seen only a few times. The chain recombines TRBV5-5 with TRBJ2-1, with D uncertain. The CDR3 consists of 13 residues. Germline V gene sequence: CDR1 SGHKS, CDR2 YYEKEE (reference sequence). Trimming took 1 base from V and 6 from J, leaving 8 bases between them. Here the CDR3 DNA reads TGTGCCAGCAGCTTGAGGCAAACCAATGAGCAGTTCTTC. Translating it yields CASSLRQTNEQFF.

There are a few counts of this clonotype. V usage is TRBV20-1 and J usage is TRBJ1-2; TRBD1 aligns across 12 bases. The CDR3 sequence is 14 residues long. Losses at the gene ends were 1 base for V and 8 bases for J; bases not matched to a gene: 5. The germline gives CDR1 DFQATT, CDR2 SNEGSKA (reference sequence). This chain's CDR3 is CSARASGTGGGYTF. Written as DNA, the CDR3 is TGCAGTGCTAGAGCTTCCGGGACAGGGGGCGGCTACACCTTC.

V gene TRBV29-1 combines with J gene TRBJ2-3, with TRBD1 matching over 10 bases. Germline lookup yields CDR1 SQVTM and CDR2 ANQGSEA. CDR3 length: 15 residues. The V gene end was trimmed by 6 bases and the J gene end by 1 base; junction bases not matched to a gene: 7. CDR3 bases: TGCAGCGTCCCGGGACAGGGGAGAGGCACAGATACGCAGTATTTT. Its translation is CSVPGQGRGTDTQYF.

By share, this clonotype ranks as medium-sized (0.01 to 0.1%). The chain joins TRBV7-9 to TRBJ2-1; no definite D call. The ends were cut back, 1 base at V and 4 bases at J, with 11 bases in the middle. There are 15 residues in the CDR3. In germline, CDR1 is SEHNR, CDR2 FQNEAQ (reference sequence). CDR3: CASSLGSRFYNEQFF. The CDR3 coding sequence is TGTGCCAGCAGCTTAGGGAGCCGGTTTTACAATGAGCAGTTCTTC.

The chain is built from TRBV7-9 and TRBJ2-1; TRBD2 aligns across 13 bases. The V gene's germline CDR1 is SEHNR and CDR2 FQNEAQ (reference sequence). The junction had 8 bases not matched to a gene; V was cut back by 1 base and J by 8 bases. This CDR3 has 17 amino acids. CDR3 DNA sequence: TGTGCCAGCAGCTTAGTATCGGGACTAGCGGGAAGGTATGAGCAGTTCTTC. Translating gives CASSLVSGLAGRYEQFF.

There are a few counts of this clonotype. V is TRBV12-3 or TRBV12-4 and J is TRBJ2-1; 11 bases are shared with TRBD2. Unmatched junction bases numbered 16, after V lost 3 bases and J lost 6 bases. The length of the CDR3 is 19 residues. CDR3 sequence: CASSFNVRFVLAGVNEQFF. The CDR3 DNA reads TGTGCCAGCAGTTTTAATGTACGTTTTGTACTAGCGGGAGTCAATGAGCAGTTCTTC.

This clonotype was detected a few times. CDR3 DNA sequence: TGCGCCAGTTCAGGGGGCGCTGGGACCCAGTACTTC. Its protein is CASSGGAGTQYF. The chain joins TRBV4-3 to TRBJ2-5, with 8 bases matching TRBD1. Germline V gene lookup returns CDR1 LGHNA and CDR2 YSLEER. The CDR3 runs 12 residues. With V trimmed by 9 bases and J by 7 bases, 7 bases remained unmatched.

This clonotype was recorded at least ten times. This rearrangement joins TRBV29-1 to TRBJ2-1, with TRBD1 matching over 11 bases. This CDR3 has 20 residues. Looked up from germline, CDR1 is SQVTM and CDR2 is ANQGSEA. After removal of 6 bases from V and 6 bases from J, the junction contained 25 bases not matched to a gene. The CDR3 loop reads CSVAILTGTGGFLLGNEQFF. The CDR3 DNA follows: TGCAGCGTCGCAATTCTAACCGGGACAGGGGGGTTTTTACTGGGCAATGAGCAGTTCTTC.

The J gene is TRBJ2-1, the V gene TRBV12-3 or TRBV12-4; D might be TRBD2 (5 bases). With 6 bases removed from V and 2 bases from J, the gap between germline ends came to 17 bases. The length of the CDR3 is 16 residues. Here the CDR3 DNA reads TGTGCCAGCAGCAAACCCGGACTTATAACCTACAATGAGCAGTTCTTC. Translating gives CASSKPGLITYNEQFF.

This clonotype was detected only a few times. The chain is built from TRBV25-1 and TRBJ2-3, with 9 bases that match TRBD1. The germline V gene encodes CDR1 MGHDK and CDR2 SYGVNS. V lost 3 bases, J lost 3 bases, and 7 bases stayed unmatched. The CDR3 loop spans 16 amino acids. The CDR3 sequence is CASSEFFGTGTDTQYF. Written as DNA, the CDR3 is TGTGCCAGCAGTGAGTTTTTCGGGACAGGGACAGATACGCAGTATTTT.

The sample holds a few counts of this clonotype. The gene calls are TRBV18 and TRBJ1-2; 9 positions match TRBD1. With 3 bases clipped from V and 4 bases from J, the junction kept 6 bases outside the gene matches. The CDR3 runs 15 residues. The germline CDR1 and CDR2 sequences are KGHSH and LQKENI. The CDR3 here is CASSPADRGGYGYTF. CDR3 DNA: TGTGCCAGCTCACCCGCGGACAGGGGTGGCTATGGCTACACCTTC.